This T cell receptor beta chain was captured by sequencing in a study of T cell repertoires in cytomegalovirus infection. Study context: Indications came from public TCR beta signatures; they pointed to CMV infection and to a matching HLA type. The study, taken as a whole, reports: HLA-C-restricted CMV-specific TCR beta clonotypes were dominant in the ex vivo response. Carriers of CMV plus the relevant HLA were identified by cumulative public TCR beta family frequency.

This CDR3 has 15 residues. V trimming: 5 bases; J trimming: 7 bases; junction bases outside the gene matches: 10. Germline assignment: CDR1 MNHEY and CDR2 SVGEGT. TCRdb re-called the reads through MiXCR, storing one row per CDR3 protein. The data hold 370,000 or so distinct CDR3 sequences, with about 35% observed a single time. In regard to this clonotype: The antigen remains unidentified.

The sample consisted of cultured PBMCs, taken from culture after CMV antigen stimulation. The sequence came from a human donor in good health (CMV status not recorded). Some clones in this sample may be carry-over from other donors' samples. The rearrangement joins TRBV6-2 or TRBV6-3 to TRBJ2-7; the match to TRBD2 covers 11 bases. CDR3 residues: CASSSIAGGPTEQYV. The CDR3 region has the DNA TGTGCCAGCAGTAGTATAGCGGGAGGGCCGACGGAGCAGTACGTC.